This T cell receptor (beta chain) emerged from a study of CD8+ T cells in alopecia areata. Study-level information: Percentage of affected scalp area was the basis on which treated patients' severity was scored. Study results and caveats: Under tofacitinib, fewer expanded CD8+ clones appeared among the top 100 scalp clones. Normal scalp had lower clonality than lesional scalp, with alopecia totalis/universalis lesions showing this most strongly. Scalp and blood retained many expanded lesional clones during tofacitinib.

On this clone: What it binds is not known.

After isolation, RNA underwent reverse transcription to generate cDNA as the sequencing template. Measured with immunoSEQ multiplex PCR; TCRdb has only the in-frame clones, and not every one. Of 170,000 or so clones listed, under 60% are singletons. The treatment denotes: oral pan-JAK inhibitor, 5-10 mg twice daily. V dropped 0 bases and J dropped 8; count of bases not matched to a gene: 5. Germline assignment: CDR1 LGHNA and CDR2 YNFKEQ. The CDR3 is made up of 14 amino acids. The source material was CD8+ T cells sorted from blood, sampled at week 24, from a patient treated with tofacitinib. The chain carries TRBV4-2 and TRBJ1-2; 8 positions match TRBD1. The origin of this receptor is a human donor with alopecia areata. CDR3 in DNA: TGTGCCAGCAGCCAAGAGGACAGGGTGGACGGCTACACCTTC. It specifies CASSQEDRVDGYTF.